The entry below describes one T cell receptor (beta chain). This clone showed up just a few times. What antigen it recognizes has not been identified. No base qualities exist here, and no much larger clone lies one base off it. This sample was taken from a study of metastatic and nonmetastatic thyroid tumors (dated by TCRdb to the early 2020s). For the wider study: Repertoires were compared across peripheral blood and tumor or nodule tissue samples from malignant and benign thyroid patients. Study-wide findings and limitations: In both blood and tumor samples, malignant tumors were reported to have significantly higher TCR beta diversity than benign nodules.

No patient had received any treatment before thyroid surgery. Using T-cell receptor beta sequencing, the researchers looked back retrospectively at clinical samples from patients, gathered between about 2012 and 2019. The library was built by means of PCR. Sequencing relied on an Illumina HiSeq 4000. High-throughput sequencing was used to profile the TCR beta-chain CDR3 region of each patient. Under the source paper's analysis protocol: The researchers built a classifier to tell apart papillary thyroid cancer patients with distant metastasis, based on CDR3 differences among clinicopathological groups. The Shannon index was used to measure repertoire diversity, and the Morisita-Horn index was used to measure how similar tumor and blood repertoires were. TCRdb trimmed public reads at Q25 via fastp, called clones via MiXCR and kept in-frame beta chains. The V and J calls were not made by the authors but by TCRdb's processing. The sample includes about 59,000 clones, with about 16% observed a single time. Together, the top ten hold roughly a tenth of the sample.

The sample comprised blood. This TCR derives from a male donor with papillary thyroid cancer or a benign thyroid nodule (not recorded which). Some clones in this sample may be carry-over from other donors' samples.

The bases are TGTGCCAGCAGCCCAGGGGACCGCCTATTGTATGGCTACACCTTC. This codes for CASSPGDRLLYGYTF. The chain uses TRBV3-1 and TRBJ1-2; the D gene is possibly TRBD1, with 6 bases matching. Via the germline V gene (reference sequence), CDR1 is LGHDT and CDR2 YNNKEL. The cysteine opens and the phenylalanine closes a CDR3 of 15 amino acids. Here the CDR3 DNA is all that survives: 45 bases in frame from base 1. V gives up 4 bases and J gives up 5 bases, and the segment between their germline ends measures 17 bases.